This passage covers 22 T cell receptor beta chains from one sample sequenced in a study of cytomegalovirus exposure and HLA in healthy donors. The PCR contained 60 Vbeta and 13 Jbeta primers. TCRdb keeps only in-frame clones here, not all; method: immunoSEQ multiplex PCR. The sample holds 120,000 to 150,000 clones, approximately 82% seen once. The sample was PBMCs. The receptor set was obtained from a middle-aged woman in good health and CMV-seronegative.

This clone was detected only once. The J gene is TRBJ2-7, the V gene TRBV9; D remains ambiguous. This CDR3 region has 14 residues. Trimming took off 3 bases at V and 3 bases at J, with 13 bases between the two ends. Germline V CDR1 and CDR2: SGDLS, YYNGEE. This chain's CDR3 is CASSATLDGYEQYF. The CDR3 DNA reads TGTGCCAGCAGCGCGACTTTAGACGGCTACGAGCAGTACTTC.

The rearrangement uses TRBV5-1 and TRBJ2-1, with D possibly being TRBD2 (5 bases). Trimming stripped 0 bases from V and 9 bases from J, with 13 bases between. The CDR3 has 14 amino acids. Germline assignment: CDR1 SGHRS and CDR2 YFSETQ. The CDR3 is CASSLDRGHGEQFF. Here the CDR3 DNA reads TGCGCCAGCAGCTTGGATCGCGGGCATGGTGAGCAGTTCTTC.

The CDR3 DNA follows: TGCGCCAGCAGCTTGCAGGGATACCACTACGAGCAGTACTTC. This gives the protein CASSLQGYHYEQYF. This chain joins TRBV5-1 and TRBJ2-7; possible D gene TRBD1, 5 bases. The CDR3 loop spans 14 amino acids. V was shortened by 1 base and J by 3 bases, with 11 bases between the two germline ends. Germline values: CDR1 SGHRS, CDR2 YFSETQ.

The genes are TRBV27 and TRBJ1-2; D not certain. There are 15 residues in the CDR3. CDR1 and CDR2 (germline): MNHEY, SMNVEV (reference sequence). V gave up 8 bases and J gave up 2 bases, with 18 bases separating them. CDR3 sequence: CASSLFRGLNYGYTF. The CDR3 DNA reads as TGTGCCAGCTCCCTTTTCAGAGGCCTAAACTATGGCTACACCTTC.

About this clone itself: A junction end diverges from the germline sequence, so it may reflect a read error. The chain recombines TRBV4-3 with TRBJ2-1; possibly TRBD1 for D (6 bases). The length of the CDR3 is 16 residues. Germline V lookup: CDR1 LGHNA, CDR2 YSLEER. The CDR3 nucleotides read TGCGTCAGCAGCCAAGACCCCTGGACAGATTACAATGAGCAGTTCTTC. It translates to CVSSQDPWTDYNEQFF.

This clone has more than one count but fewer than ten. The chain employs TRBV6-1 and TRBJ1-1; 8 bases fit TRBD1. Germline loops: CDR1 MNHNS, CDR2 SASEGT. This CDR3 contains 11 residues. Trimming removed 7 bases from V and 13 bases from J; junction bases left unmatched: 8. CDR3 in DNA: TGTGCCAGCACCTCAGGACAGGGTTTTTTCTTT. It specifies CASTSGQGFFF.

This chain joins TRBV18 and TRBJ2-7; possible D gene TRBD1, 6 bases. Trimming removed 2 bases at V and 6 bases at J, with 11 bases between. There are 13 residues in the CDR3. Germline V gives CDR1 KGHSH, CDR2 LQKENI. The CDR3 region has the DNA TGTGCCAGCTCACCAGATGGGGGCCGCGAGCAGTACTTC. Protein: CASSPDGGREQYF.

CDR3 DNA sequence: TGCAGTGCTCCGGTCAACGGCGTCCTGACTTTC. Amino acids: CSAPVNGVLTF. The J gene is TRBJ2-6, the V gene TRBV20-1; the D is unclear. Deletions cut 5 bases from V and 12 bases from J, with 11 bases between. Per germline, CDR1 DFQATT and CDR2 SNEGSKA (reference sequence). There are 11 residues in the CDR3.

The genes are TRBV7-6 and TRBJ1-5; 8 bases map to TRBD1. The germline V gene encodes CDR1 SGHVS and CDR2 FNYEAQ. Trimming cost V 4 bases and J 4 bases; bases outside gene matches: 6. The CDR3 is 15 residues long. The CDR3, as DNA: TGTGCCAGCAGCTCAGGGGGCGGACAGAATCAGCCCCAGCATTTT. It is translated as CASSSGGGQNQPQHF.

This clone has a single count. The J gene is TRBJ2-2, the V gene TRBV7-3; D gene ambiguous. Germline CDR1 is SGHTA and CDR2 is FQGTGA. Trimming cost V 4 bases and J 7 bases, with 13 bases left between them. CDR3 size: 14 residues. CDR3 in amino acids: CASSSTTDGGELFF. CDR3 DNA: TGTGCCAGCAGCTCGACCACAGATGGCGGGGAGCTGTTTTTT.

This clone turned up a few times. This chain connects TRBV6-5 to TRBJ1-1, with TRBD1 as a possible D gene (6 bases). This CDR3 spans 15 amino acids. V was cut by 6 bases and J by 0 bases, with 14 bases left in between. Germline V gene data show CDR1 as MNHEY and CDR2 as SVGAGI. The CDR3 coding sequence is TGTGCCAGCAGCCGCCCTGGACAGTTGAACACTGAAGCTTTCTTT. It specifies CASSRPGQLNTEAFF.

Details on this clone: Other DNA sequences within the sample encode an identical CDR3. The chain joins TRBV7-3 to TRBJ2-7; TRBD2 agrees at 7 bases. CDR3 length: 16 amino acids. In germline, CDR1 is SGHTA, CDR2 FQGTGA. The J segment lost 3 bases and the V segment lost 5 bases, leaving 13 bases of the junction unmatched. In DNA, the CDR3 is TGTGCCAGCAGCCCTGGCTCCAGGAGGGAGGGCTACGAGCAGTACTTC. As protein: CASSPGSRREGYEQYF.

This clone was observed a few times. The chain is built from TRBV7-6 and TRBJ2-2, with TRBD1 matching over 7 bases. The CDR3 contains 15 residues. Germline V gene data show CDR1 as SGHVS and CDR2 as FNYEAQ. The J segment lost 7 bases and the V segment lost 5 bases, leaving 10 bases of the junction unmatched. CDR3 DNA sequence: TGTGCCAGCAGCAAGCAAGACAGGGTGTACGGGGAGCTGTTTTTT. This sequence encodes CASSKQDRVYGELFF.

The DNA for the CDR3 is TGTGCCACCCGGATGTCTGAGGTTAGCAATCAGCCCCAGCATTTT. Its protein is CATRMSEVSNQPQHF. The chain links TRBV10-3 to TRBJ1-5; D uncertain. The CDR3 has 15 residues. The germline V gene has CDR1 ENHRY and CDR2 SYGVKD. Trimming stripped 10 bases from V and 0 bases from J, with 16 bases between.

The chain carries TRBV6-5 and TRBJ2-7; TRBD2 matches at 8 bases. The CDR3 has 11 amino acids. The junction had 4 bases not matched to a gene; V was cut back by 7 bases and J by 8 bases. Germline-derived CDR1 and CDR2 are MNHEY and SVGAGI. DNA for the CDR3: TGTGCCAGCACATTAGCGGGGAAGCAGTACTTC. It yields the protein CASTLAGKQYF.

This clone was observed a few times. This sequence joins TRBV16 and TRBJ2-7; D perhaps matches TRBD2 (5 bases). Germline assignment: CDR1 KGHSY and CDR2 FQNENV. V was pared by 1 base and J by 7 bases, with 17 bases between. The CDR3 consists of 15 residues. The CDR3 here is CASSQFAVTGSEQYF. The CDR3 nucleotides read TGTGCCAGCAGCCAATTTGCAGTTACTGGGAGTGAGCAGTACTTC.

The gene calls are TRBV6-1 and TRBJ1-1, with 7 bases aligning to TRBD1. CDR1 is MNHNS, CDR2 SASEGT, per germline. The V segment lost 6 bases and the J segment 1 base; nucleotides outside the gene matches: 5. This CDR3 has 14 residues. For the CDR3, the DNA is TGTGCCAGCAGCATGACAGGGCAGAACACTGAAGCTTTCTTT. It is translated as CASSMTGQNTEAFF.

The chain combines TRBV19 with TRBJ2-7; 8 nucleotides line up with TRBD1. This CDR3 contains 14 residues. The V segment lost 6 bases and the J segment 4 bases; nucleotides outside the gene matches: 8. Germline V gene sequence: CDR1 LNHDA, CDR2 SQIVND (reference sequence). This CDR3 is CASRTGTGRYEQYF. The CDR3 nucleotides read TGTGCCAGTAGAACGGGGACAGGCCGATACGAGCAGTACTTC.

The count of this clone is one. The chain links TRBV6-5 to TRBJ2-1; 13 positions agree with TRBD2. With V trimmed by 4 bases and J by 9 bases, 3 bases remained unmatched. This CDR3 spans 14 amino acids. From germline, CDR1 is MNHEY and CDR2 SVGAGI. The CDR3 region has the DNA TGTGCCAGCAGTTCACTAGCGGGAGGGGCTGAGCAGTTCTTC. Protein product: CASSSLAGGAEQFF.

The chain is built from TRBV5-6 and TRBJ2-5, with TRBD1 matching over 10 bases. The CDR3 loop spans 16 amino acids. The ends lost 5 bases at V and 5 bases at J; junction bases unmatched: 12. The V gene's germline CDR1 is SGHDT and CDR2 YYEEEE. CDR3 sequence (DNA): TGTGCCAGCAGTCAGCCCCGACAGGGGGCTTGGGAGACCCAGTACTTC. Translating it yields CASSQPRQGAWETQYF.

V is TRBV28 and J is TRBJ1-2; TRBD1 agrees at 9 bases. Germline loops: CDR1 MDHEN, CDR2 SYDVKM. The CDR3 loop spans 14 amino acids. The J segment lost 8 bases and the V segment lost 4 bases, leaving 8 bases of the junction unmatched. The CDR3 loop is CASSSLQGAVGYTF. The CDR3 DNA follows: TGTGCCAGCAGTTCCCTACAGGGGGCGGTCGGCTACACCTTC.

The chain combines TRBV6-6 with TRBJ2-7; D might be TRBD2 (6 bases). The CDR3 consists of 13 residues. Germline V gives CDR1 MNHNY, CDR2 SVGAGI (reference sequence). Trimming took off 2 bases at V and 6 bases at J, with 11 bases between the two ends. Here the CDR3 reads CASSYGRLTEQYF. The DNA for the CDR3 is TGTGCCAGCAGTTACGGGAGGTTGACCGAGCAGTACTTC.